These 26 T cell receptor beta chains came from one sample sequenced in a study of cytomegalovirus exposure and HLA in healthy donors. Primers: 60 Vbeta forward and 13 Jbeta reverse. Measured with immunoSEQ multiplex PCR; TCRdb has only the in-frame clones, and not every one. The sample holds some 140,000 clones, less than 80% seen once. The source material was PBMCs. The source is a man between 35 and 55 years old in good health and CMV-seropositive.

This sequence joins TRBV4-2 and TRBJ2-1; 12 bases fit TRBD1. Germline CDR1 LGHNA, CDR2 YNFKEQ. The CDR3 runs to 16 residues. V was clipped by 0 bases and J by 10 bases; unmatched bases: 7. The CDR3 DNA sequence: TGTGCCAGCAGCCAAGATTTGGGACAGGGGGCCGGGGAGCAGTTCTTC. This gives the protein CASSQDLGQGAGEQFF.

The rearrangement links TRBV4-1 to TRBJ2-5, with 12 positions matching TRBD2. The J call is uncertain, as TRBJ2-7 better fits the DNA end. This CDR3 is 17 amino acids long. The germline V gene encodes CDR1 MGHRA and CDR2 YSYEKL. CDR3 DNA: TGCGCCAGCAGCCAAACCAAGACTAGCGGGAGTTCCTACGAGCAGTACTTC. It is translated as CASSQTKTSGSSYEQYF.

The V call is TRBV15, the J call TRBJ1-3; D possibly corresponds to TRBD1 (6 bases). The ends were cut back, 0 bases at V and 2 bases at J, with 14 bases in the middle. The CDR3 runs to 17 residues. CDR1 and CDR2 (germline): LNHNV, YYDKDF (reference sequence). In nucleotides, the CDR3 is TGTGCCACCAGCAGAGACGGCACTGGGACACCTGGAAACACCATATATTTT. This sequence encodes CATSRDGTGTPGNTIYF. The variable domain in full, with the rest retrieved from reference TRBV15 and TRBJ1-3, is DAMVIQNPRYQVTQFGKPVTLSCSQTLNHNVMYWYQQKSSQAPKLLFHYYDKDFNNEADTPDNFQSRRPNTSFCFLDIRSPGLGDTAMYLCATSRDGTGTPGNTIYFGEGSWLTVV.

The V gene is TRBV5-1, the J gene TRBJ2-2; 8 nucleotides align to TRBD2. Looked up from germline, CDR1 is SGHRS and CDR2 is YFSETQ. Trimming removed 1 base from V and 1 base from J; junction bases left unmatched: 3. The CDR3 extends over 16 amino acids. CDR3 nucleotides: TGCGCCAGCAGCTTGAGCGGGAGCCGGAACACCGGGGAGCTGTTTTTT. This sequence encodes CASSLSGSRNTGELFF.

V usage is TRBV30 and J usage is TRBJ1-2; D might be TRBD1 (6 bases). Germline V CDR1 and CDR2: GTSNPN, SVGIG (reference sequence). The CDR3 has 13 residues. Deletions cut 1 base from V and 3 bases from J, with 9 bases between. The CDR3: CAWSEDSYYGYTF. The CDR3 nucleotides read TGTGCCTGGAGTGAGGACAGCTACTATGGCTACACCTTC.

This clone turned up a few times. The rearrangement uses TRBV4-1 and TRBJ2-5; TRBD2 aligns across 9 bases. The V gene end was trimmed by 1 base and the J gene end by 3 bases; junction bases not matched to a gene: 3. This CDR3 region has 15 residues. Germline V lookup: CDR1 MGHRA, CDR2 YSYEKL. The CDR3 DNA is TGCGCCAGCAGCCAAGCAATAGCGGGAGAAGAGACCCAGTACTTC. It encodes CASSQAIAGEETQYF.

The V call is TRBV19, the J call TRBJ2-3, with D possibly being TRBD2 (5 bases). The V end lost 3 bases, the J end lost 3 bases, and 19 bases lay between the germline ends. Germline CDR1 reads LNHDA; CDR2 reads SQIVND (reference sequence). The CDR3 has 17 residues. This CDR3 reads CASSIGYRGTGTDTQYF. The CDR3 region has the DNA TGTGCCAGTAGTATTGGTTACCGGGGTACCGGTACAGATACGCAGTATTTT.

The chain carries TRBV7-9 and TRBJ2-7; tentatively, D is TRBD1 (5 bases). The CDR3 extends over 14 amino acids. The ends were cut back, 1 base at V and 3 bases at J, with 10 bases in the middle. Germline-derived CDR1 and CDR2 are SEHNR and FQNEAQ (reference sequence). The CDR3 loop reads CASSLGNRNYEQYF. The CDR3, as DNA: TGTGCCAGCAGCTTAGGAAACAGGAACTACGAGCAGTACTTC. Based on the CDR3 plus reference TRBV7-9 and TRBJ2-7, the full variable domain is DTGVSQNPRHKITKRGQNVTFRCDPISEHNRLYWYRQTLGQGPEFLTYFQNEAQLEKSRLLSDRFSAERPKGSFSTLEIQRTEQGDSAMYLCASSLGNRNYEQYFGPGTRLTVT.

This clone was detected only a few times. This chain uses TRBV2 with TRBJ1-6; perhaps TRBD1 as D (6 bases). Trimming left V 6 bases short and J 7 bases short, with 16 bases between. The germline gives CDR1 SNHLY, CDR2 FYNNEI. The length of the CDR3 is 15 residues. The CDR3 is CASRDGGAWNSPLHF. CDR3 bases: TGTGCCAGCAGGGATGGGGGGGCATGGAATTCACCCCTCCACTTT.

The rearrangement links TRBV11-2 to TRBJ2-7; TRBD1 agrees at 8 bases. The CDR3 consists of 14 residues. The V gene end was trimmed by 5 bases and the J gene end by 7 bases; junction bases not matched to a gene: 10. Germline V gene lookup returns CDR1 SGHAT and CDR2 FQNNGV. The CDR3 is CASSPVQGAREQYF. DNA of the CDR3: TGTGCCAGCAGCCCCGTCCAGGGGGCGCGAGAGCAGTACTTC. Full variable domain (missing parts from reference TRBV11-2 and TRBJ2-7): EAGVAQSPRYKIIEKRQSVAFWCNPISGHATLYWYQQILGQGPKLLIQFQNNGVVDDSQLPKDRFSAERLKGVDSTLKIQPAKLEDSAVYLCASSPVQGAREQYFGPGTRLTVT.

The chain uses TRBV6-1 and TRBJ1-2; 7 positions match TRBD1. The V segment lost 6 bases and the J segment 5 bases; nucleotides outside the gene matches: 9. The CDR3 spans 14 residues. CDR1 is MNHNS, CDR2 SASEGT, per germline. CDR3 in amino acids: CASRAGQGEYGYTF. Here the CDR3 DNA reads TGTGCCAGCAGGGCTGGTCAGGGGGAATATGGCTACACCTTC.

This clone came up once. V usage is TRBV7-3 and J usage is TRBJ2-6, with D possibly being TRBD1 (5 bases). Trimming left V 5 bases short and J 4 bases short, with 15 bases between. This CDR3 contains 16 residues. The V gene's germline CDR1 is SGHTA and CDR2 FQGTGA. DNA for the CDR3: TGTGCCAGCAGCCAATCCAGGGCTGACGGGGCCAACGTCCTGACTTTC. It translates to CASSQSRADGANVLTF.

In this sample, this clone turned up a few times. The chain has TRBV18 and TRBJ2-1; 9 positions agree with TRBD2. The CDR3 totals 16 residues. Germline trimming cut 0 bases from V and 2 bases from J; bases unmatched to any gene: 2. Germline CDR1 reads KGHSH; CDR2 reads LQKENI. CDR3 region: CASSPPGGRAYNEQFF. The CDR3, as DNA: TGTGCCAGCTCACCACCGGGCGGGAGGGCCTACAATGAGCAGTTCTTC. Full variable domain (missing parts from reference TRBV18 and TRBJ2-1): NAGVMQNPRHLVRRRGQEARLRCSPMKGHSHVYWYRQLPEEGLKFMVYLQKENIIDESGMPKERFSAEFPKEGPSILRIQQVVRGDSAAYFCASSPPGGRAYNEQFFGPGTRLTVL.

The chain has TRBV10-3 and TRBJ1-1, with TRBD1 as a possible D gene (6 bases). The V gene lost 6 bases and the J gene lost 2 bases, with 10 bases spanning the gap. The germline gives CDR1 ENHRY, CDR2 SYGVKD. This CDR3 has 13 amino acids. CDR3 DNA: TGTGCCATCAGCCGACAGGTCAACACTGAAGCTTTCTTT. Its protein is CAISRQVNTEAFF.

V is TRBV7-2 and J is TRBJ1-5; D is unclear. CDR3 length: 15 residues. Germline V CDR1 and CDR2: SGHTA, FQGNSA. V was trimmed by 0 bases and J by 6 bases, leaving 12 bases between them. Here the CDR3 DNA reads TGTGCCAGCAGCTTAGCCCCCTCCGCCGGTCAGCCCCAGCATTTT. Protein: CASSLAPSAGQPQHF.

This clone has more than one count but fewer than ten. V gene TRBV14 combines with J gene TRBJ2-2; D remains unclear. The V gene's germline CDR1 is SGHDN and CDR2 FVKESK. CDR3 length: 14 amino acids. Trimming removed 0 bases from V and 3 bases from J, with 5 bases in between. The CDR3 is CASSQDLHTGELFF. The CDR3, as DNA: TGTGCCAGCAGCCAAGACCTCCACACCGGGGAGCTGTTTTTT. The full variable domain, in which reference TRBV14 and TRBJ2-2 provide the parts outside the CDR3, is EAGVTQFPSHSVIEKGQTVTLRCDPISGHDNLYWYRRVMGKEIKFLLHFVKESKQDESGMPNNRFLAERTGGTYSTLKVQPAELEDSGVYFCASSQDLHTGELFFGEGSRLTVL.

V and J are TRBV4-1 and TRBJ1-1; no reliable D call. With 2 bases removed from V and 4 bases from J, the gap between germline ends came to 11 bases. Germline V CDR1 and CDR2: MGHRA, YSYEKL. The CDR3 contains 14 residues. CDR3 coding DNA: TGCGCCAGCAGCCAATTCGCATACGGCACTGAAGCTTTCTTT. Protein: CASSQFAYGTEAFF.

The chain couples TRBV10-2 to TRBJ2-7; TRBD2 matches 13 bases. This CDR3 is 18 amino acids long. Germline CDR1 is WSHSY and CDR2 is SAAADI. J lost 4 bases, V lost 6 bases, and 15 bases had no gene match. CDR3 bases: TGCGCCAGCAGACCAGGACTAGCGGGAGTTGTCGAGCGATACGAGCAGTACTTC. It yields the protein CASRPGLAGVVERYEQYF.

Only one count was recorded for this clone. CDR3 nucleotide sequence: TGCGCCAGCAGCGCGGTAAGACTAGCGGCAAGCTCCTACAATGAGCAGTTCTTC. This sequence encodes CASSAVRLAASSYNEQFF. The chain combines TRBV10-2 with TRBJ2-1; 9 bases map to TRBD2. This CDR3 region has 18 residues. CDR1 and CDR2 from the germline V gene are WSHSY and SAAADI. Trimming at V came to 6 bases and at J to 0 bases, leaving 12 bases not matched to a gene.

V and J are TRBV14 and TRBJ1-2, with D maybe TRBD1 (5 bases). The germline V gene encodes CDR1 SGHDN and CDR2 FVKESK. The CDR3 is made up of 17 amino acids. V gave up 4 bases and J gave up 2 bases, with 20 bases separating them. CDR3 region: CASSPHQNTGRNYGYTF. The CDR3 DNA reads TGTGCCAGCAGCCCTCACCAGAACACAGGTCGAAACTATGGCTACACCTTC. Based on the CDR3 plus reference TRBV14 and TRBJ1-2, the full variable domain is EAGVTQFPSHSVIEKGQTVTLRCDPISGHDNLYWYRRVMGKEIKFLLHFVKESKQDESGMPNNRFLAERTGGTYSTLKVQPAELEDSGVYFCASSPHQNTGRNYGYTFGSGTRLTVV.

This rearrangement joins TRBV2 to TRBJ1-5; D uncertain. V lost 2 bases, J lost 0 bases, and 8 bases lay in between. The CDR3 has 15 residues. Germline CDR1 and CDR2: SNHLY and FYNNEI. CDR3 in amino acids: CASSENAYSNQPQHF. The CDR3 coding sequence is TGTGCCAGCAGTGAAAATGCCTATAGCAATCAGCCCCAGCATTTT.

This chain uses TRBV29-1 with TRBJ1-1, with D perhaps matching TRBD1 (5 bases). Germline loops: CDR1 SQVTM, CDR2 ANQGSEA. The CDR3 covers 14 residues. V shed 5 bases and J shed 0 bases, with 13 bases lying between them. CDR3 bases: TGCAGCGTTAAAACCCAGGGATTGAACACTGAAGCTTTCTTT. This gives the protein CSVKTQGLNTEAFF.

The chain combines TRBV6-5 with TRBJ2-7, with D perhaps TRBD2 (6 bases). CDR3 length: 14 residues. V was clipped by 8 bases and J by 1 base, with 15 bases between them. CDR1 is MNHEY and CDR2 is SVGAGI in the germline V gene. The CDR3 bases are TGTGCCAGCCACCCGGGACTGATTTCCTACGAGCAGTACTTC. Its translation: CASHPGLISYEQYF.

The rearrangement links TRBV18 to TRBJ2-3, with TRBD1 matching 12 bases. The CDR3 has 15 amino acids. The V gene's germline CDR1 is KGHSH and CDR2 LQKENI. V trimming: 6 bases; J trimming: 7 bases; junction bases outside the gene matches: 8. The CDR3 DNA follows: TGTGCCAGCTCCCTAGGGACAGGGGGCAGGTATACGCAGTATTTT. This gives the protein CASSLGTGGRYTQYF.

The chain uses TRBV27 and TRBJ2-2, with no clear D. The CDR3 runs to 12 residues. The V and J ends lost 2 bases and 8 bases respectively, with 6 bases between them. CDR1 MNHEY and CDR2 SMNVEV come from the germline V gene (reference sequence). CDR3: CASSLNSGELFF. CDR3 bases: TGTGCCAGCAGTTTAAATTCAGGGGAGCTGTTTTTT.

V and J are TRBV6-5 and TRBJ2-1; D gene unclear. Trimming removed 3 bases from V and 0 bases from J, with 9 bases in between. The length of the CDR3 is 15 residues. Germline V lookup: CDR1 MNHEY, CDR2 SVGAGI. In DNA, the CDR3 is TGTGCCAGCAGTTATAAACAGCCCTCCTACAATGAGCAGTTCTTC. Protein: CASSYKQPSYNEQFF.